Listed here is a single T cell receptor (beta chain). Its binding antigen is unknown. No per-base quality is available; no much larger clone lies one base away. Libraries were prepared through PCR. DNA from cultured CD4+ T cells was subjected to TCR sequencing with the Oncomine TCR Beta short-read assay at the Johns Hopkins FTIC core. Genomic DNA was extracted from the cultured CD4+ T cells with the QIAamp micro DNA kit. Oncomine TCR Beta libraries from cultured CD4+ T cells were pooled using unique dual indexes and sequenced on an Illumina iSeq 100. Per the original workflow: Non-productive sequences were removed, and CDR3s not starting with C, not ending with F or W, or shorter than 7 amino acids were discarded. The MANAFEST web application identified antigen-specific clonotypes by comparing peptide-stimulated wells against reference wells and other culture wells. To be called positive, a clone needed an FDR below 0.05, an odds ratio above 5, and a productive frequency above 0.1% in at least two of three replicate wells. A clonotype was classed as cross-reactive if the clonotype showed significant expansion both in SARS-CoV-2 spike wells and in at least one common cold coronavirus spike condition. CDR3 homology was assessed with Levenshtein distances (stringdist) and unrooted phylogenetic trees (ape) in R version 3.6.1. The public sequencing data were trimmed at Q25 with fastp and processed into clonotypes with MiXCR by TCRdb, which kept only in-frame beta chains. Rows matching on CDR3 protein sequence are summarized as one entry with the most common DNA and genes. None of the V and J calls come from the authors' own analysis; TCRdb made them. The sample table contains 10,000 to 15,000 distinct CDR3 sequences; only one count was recorded for around 76% of them. 8.1% of the sample is held by the ten biggest clonotypes.

What this sample's treatment or condition label stands for: roughly 10-day PBMC culture with coronavirus spike peptide pools or control peptides (ViraFEST assay). The ViraFEST assay was used in the study, in which antigen-specific T cells were expanded with peptide pools and expanded clonotypes were subsequently identified by TCR sequencing. Negative nucleocapsid antibody tests taken both before and after vaccination confirmed that the healthy vaccine recipients had no prior SARS-CoV-2 infection. Each well held around 1.9 million PBMCs cultured with about 9.8 ug/ml peptide pools in IMDM containing around 5% human AB serum and 9 to 10 IU/ml IL-2. Half of the culture medium was replaced with fresh IL-2-containing medium on days 3 and 7. After around 11 days of culture, CD4+ T cells were isolated by negative selection using the EasySep CD4+ T cell isolation kit. Ficoll-Paque Plus gradient centrifugation was used to isolate PBMCs from whole blood, and the isolated PBMCs were then either used fresh or cryopreserved at -140C. In general, triplicate wells were set up for every culture condition.

CDR1 is given as KGHSH and CDR2 as LQKENI, both from the germline V gene. The germline V end is reduced by 1 base and the J end by 6 bases; junction bases left unmatched: 6. Spanning cysteine to phenylalanine, the CDR3 consists of 14 amino acids. Just the 42-base CDR3 DNA is kept, in frame starting at base 1. The sample comes from a study of vaccination and CD4 T cells after COVID-19 (dated by TCRdb to 2021 to 2024). In the study overall: The convalescent cohort comprised six males and four females, including two Hispanic individuals, seven Caucasians, two Asians and one multiracial person. As controls, cultures received a CEFX viral epitope pool (the positive control), an HIV-1 Nef peptide pool (the negative control), or no peptide at all. Overlapping spike peptide pools from SARS-CoV-2 and from the common cold coronaviruses HCoV-NL63, HCoV-OC43 and HCoV-229E were used as culture stimuli. Participants got two doses of the Pfizer-BioNTech BNT162b2 vaccine (n=8) or two doses of the Moderna mRNA-1273 vaccine (n=2). Post-COVID blood samples were collected from convalescent patients a median of approximately 100 days after diagnosis, with a range of about 30 to 161 days. The time from the second vaccine dose to post-vaccine blood sampling had a median of roughly 79 days and ranged from about 14 to 241 days. In more than eight COVID-19 convalescent patients and a few infection-naive healthy vaccine recipients, researchers compared the spike-specific CD4+ TCR repertoire from before mRNA vaccination with the repertoire from after. The research as a whole found: The median count of SARS-CoV-2-reactive clonotypes went up from some 23 after infection to around 38 after vaccination, although the change was not significant. Nearly all vaccine-specific clones in convalescent patients (304 of 307) were mono-reactive for SARS-CoV-2 spike rather than cross-reactive with common cold coronaviruses. In convalescent patients, a median 86.3% of post-vaccine SARS-CoV-2-reactive clones were detected only after vaccination, and vaccine-specific priming was suggested by this finding. The study included relatively few convalescent patients and did not analyze early timepoints after natural infection.

The clonotype comes from a human donor who received a COVID-19 vaccine. The source was CD4+ T cells from blood, cultured in vitro, collected after SARS-CoV-2 vaccination. The chain links TRBV18 with TRBJ2-7; the central 7 bases match TRBD1. The DNA reads as follows: TGTGCCAGCTCACCACGGCAACAGGGGTCCGAGCAGTACTTC. This yields the protein CASSPRQQGSEQYF. With the portions outside the CDR3 filled from the reference TRBV18 and TRBJ2-7 genes, the complete variable region becomes NAGVMQNPRHLVRRRGQEARLRCSPMKGHSHVYWYRQLPEEGLKFMVYLQKENIIDESGMPKERFSAEFPKEGPSILRIQQVVRGDSAAYFCASSPRQQGSEQYFGPGTRLTVT.